This T cell receptor beta chain originates from a study of blood T cell repertoires in COVID-19. As for the study in general: Both acute and convalescent COVID-19 samples were obtained from the United States, Italy and Spain.

V was pared by 0 bases and J by 7 bases, with 16 bases between. The germline gives CDR1 WNHNN, CDR2 SYGVQD (reference sequence). CDR3 length: 15 residues. Donors were grouped by their self-reported clinical history. Using immunoSEQ multiplex PCR, the repertoire was profiled, and TCRdb retains in-frame clones only, with some absent. The sample holds 350,000 to 550,000 clones, 87% seen once. Material: PBMCs or T cells enriched from blood (not recorded which). The V call is TRBV10-1, the J call TRBJ2-7, with TRBD1 as a possible D gene (6 bases). This receptor was taken from a young woman with acute COVID-19. The CDR3: CASSESGQGKREQYF. The CDR3 nucleotides read TGCGCCAGCAGTGAGTCTGGGCAGGGGAAACGGGAGCAGTACTTC.